This TCR beta chain was documented in a study of technical replicates of blood from a few donors (dated by TCRdb to 2017 to 2019). As encoded in the germline V gene (reference sequence), CDR1 is PRHDT while CDR2 is FYEKMQ. The CDR3 holds 17 amino acids from the cysteine to the phenylalanine. The read is trimmed to its CDR3 DNA, 51 bases read in frame from base 1. Unmatched junction bases come to 9, with V trimmed by 1 base and J by 6 bases. The library was generated by the immunoSEQ multiplex PCR assay. Held by TCRdb, this immuneACCESS table contains in-frame sequences only and omits some clones. Under half of the omission traces to an unresolved V gene where checked; the cause of the rest is unknown. The sample table holds under 65,000 clones, of which 86% were seen once. The top ten hold about 4.8% of the sample. Concerning this clone: Its binding antigen is unknown. Base qualities are not recorded, but no much larger clone differs from it by a single base.

Sequencing used PBMCs. This chain is built from TRBV13 and TRBJ2-3, with 11 central nucleotides matching TRBD2. The sequence was obtained from a human donor in good health. Some clones in this sample may be carry-over from other donors' samples. The CDR3 protein is CASSLVTSGSVGDTQYF. The sequence in DNA is TGTGCCAGCAGCTTAGTTACTAGCGGGAGCGTAGGCGATACGCAGTATTTT. Where the CDR3 stops, the reference TRBV13 and TRBJ2-3 genes take over; the full variable domain is AAGVIQSPRHLIKEKRETATLKCYPIPRHDTVYWYQQGPGQDPQFLISFYEKMQSDKGSIPDRFSAQQFSDYHSELNMSSLELGDSALYFCASSLVTSGSVGDTQYFGPGTRLTVL.